This T cell receptor beta chain was captured by sequencing in a study of CD8+CD57+ T cells in acquired aplastic anemia. Study summary: Around 3.2 ug was the average amount of DNA from sorted CD4+ and CD8+ cells.

Profiling of TCR beta VDJ combinations and CDR3 sequences used genomic DNA as template. A single record per CDR3 protein comes from TCRdb applying MiXCR to the reads. The data contain 200,000 to 250,000 distinct CDR3 sequences, less than 75% of them singletons. The patients chosen for sequencing had shown expansion of CD8+CD57+ cells (detected by flow cytometry). The sample taken for sequencing was sorted CD4+, CD8+, or CD8+CD57+ T cells (not recorded which) from PBMCs. The clonotype originates from a human donor with aplastic anemia.

CDR3 loop: CASSLLGRETQYF. The CDR3 DNA follows: TGTGCCAGCAGCTTACTGGGGCGAGAGACCCAGTACTTC. The J gene is TRBJ2-5, the V gene TRBV7-6, with D perhaps matching TRBD1 (5 bases). Trimming pared 2 bases from V and 4 bases from J, leaving 8 bases between. This CDR3 has 13 residues. CDR1 SGHVS and CDR2 FNYEAQ come from the germline V gene.